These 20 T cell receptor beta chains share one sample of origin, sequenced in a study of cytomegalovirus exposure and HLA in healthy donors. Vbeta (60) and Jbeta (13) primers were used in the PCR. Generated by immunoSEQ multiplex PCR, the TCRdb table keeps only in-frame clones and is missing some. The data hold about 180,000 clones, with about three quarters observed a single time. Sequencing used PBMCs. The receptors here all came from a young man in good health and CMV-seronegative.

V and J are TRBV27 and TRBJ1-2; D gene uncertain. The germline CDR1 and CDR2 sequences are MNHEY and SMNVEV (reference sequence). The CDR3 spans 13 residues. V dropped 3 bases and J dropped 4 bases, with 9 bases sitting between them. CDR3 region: CASSFREVYGYTF. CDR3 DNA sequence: TGTGCCAGCAGTTTCCGGGAGGTCTATGGCTACACCTTC.

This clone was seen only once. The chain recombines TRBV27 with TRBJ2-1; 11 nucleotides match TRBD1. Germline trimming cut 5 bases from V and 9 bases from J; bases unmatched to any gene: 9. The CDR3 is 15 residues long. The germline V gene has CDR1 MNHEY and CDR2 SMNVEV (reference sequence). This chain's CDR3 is CASSRLGTGGIEQFF. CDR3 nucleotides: TGTGCCAGCAGTCGCCTAGGGACAGGGGGGATTGAGCAGTTCTTC.

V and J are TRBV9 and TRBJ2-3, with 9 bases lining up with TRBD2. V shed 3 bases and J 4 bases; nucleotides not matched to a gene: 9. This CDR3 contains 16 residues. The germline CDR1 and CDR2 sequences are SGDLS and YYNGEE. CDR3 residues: CASSAKAGGLADTQYF. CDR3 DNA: TGTGCCAGCAGCGCCAAGGCGGGGGGGCTTGCAGATACGCAGTATTTT.

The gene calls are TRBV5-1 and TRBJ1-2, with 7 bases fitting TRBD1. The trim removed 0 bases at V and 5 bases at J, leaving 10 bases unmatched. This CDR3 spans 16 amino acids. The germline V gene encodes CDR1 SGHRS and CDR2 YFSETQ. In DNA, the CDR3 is TGCGCCAGCAGCTTGGCCGGAGGGGGCCTGGAATATGGCTACACCTTC. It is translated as CASSLAGGGLEYGYTF.

CDR3 sequence reads: CASSLGGRAGGETQYF. CDR3 nucleotides: TGTGCCAGCAGCTTAGGCGGGAGGGCCGGTGGGGAGACCCAGTACTTC. The chain carries TRBV7-6 and TRBJ2-5; 9 positions match TRBD2. Germline values: CDR1 SGHVS, CDR2 FNYEAQ. Unmatched junction bases numbered 8, after V lost 1 base and J lost 5 bases. This CDR3 is built from 16 residues.

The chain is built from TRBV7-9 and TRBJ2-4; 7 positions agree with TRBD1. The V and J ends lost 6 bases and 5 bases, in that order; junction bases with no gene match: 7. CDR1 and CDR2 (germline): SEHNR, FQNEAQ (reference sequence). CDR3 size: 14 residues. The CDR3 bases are TGTGCCAGCAGTTACAGGGGATCTGAAAACATTCAGTACTTC. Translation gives CASSYRGSENIQYF.

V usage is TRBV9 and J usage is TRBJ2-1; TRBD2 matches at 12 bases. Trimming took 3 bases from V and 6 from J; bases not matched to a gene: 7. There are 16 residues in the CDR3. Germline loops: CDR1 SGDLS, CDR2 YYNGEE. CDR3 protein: CASSAKLAGGLNEQFF. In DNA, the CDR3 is TGTGCCAGCAGCGCTAAACTAGCGGGGGGCCTCAATGAGCAGTTCTTC.

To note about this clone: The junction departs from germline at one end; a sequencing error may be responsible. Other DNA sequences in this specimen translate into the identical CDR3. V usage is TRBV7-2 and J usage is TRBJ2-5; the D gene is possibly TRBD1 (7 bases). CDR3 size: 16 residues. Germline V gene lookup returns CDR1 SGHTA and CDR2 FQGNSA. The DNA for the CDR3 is TGTGCCAGTAGCTTAGATGGGGCAGGGGGGCAAGAGACCCAGTACTTC. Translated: CASSLDGAGGQETQYF.

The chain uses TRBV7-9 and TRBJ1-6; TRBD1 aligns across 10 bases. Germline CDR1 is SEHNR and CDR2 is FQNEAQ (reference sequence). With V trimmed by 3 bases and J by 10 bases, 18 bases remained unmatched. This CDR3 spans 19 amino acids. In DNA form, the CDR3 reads TGTGCCAGCAGCTTTGGCGTAGGGTCCGGGACAGGGGCCCGGTCACCCCTCCACTTT. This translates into CASSFGVGSGTGARSPLHF.

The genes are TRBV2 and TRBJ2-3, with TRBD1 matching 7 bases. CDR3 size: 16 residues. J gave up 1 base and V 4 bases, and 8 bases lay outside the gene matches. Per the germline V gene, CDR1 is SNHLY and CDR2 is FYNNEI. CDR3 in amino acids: CASSAQGVVGTDTQYF. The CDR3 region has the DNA TGTGCCAGCAGTGCCCAGGGGGTGGTAGGCACAGATACGCAGTATTTT.

The CDR3 DNA reads as TGTGCCATCAGTGAGTCAAAGGGAGGGGACAATGGCTACACCTTC. Its translation: CAISESKGGDNGYTF. The genes are TRBV10-3 and TRBJ1-2, with D possibly matching TRBD1 (6 bases). The CDR3 length is 15 residues. From germline, CDR1 is ENHRY and CDR2 SYGVKD. Trimming stripped 0 bases from V and 6 bases from J, with 14 bases between.

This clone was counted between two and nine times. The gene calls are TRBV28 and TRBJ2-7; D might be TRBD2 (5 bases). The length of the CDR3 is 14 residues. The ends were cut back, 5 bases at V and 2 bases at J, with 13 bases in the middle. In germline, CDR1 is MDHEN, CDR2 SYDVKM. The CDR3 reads CASSPPREPYEQYF. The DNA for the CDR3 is TGTGCCAGCAGTCCCCCGAGGGAACCCTACGAGCAGTACTTC.

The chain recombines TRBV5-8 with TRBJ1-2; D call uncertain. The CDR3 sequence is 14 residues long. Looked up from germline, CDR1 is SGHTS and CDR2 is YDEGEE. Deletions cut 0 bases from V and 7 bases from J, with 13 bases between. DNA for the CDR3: TGTGCCAGCAGCTTGGGGACTCCGCGGCGTGGCTACACCTTC. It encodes CASSLGTPRRGYTF.

The DNA of the CDR3 is TGTGCCAGCAGTTCCAGACAGGGTAGAACTGAAGCTTTCTTT. Its protein product is CASSSRQGRTEAFF. The rearrangement joins TRBV6-5 to TRBJ1-1, with 7 bases aligning to TRBD1. Trimming removed 4 bases from V and 5 bases from J; junction bases left unmatched: 7. The CDR3 covers 14 residues. Germline V CDR1 and CDR2: MNHEY, SVGAGI.

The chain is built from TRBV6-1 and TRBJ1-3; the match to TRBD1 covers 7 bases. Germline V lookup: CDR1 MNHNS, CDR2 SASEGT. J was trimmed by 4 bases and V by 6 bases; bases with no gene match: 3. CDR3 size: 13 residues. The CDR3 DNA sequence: TGTGCCAGCAGCCAGACAGGGGGAAACACCATATATTTT. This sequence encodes CASSQTGGNTIYF.

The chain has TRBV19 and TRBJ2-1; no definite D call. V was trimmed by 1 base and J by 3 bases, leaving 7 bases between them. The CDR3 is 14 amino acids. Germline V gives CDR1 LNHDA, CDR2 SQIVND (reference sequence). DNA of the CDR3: TGTGCCAGTAGTATAGGCAGTAACTACAATGAGCAGTTCTTC. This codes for CASSIGSNYNEQFF.

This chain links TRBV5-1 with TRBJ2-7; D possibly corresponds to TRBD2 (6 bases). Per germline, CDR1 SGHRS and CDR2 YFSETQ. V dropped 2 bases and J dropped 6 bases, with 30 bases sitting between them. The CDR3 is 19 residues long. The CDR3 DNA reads TGCGCCAGCAGCTTCAATCTCCCCAGAGCCGGCGGGAAGGGCCTCGAGCAGTACTTC. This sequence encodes CASSFNLPRAGGKGLEQYF.

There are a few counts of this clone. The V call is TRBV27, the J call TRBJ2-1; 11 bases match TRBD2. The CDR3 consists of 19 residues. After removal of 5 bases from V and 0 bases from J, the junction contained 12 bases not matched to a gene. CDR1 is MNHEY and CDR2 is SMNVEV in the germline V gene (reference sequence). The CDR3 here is CASSHLGLAAKSSYNEQFF. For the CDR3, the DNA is TGTGCCAGCAGTCACCTGGGACTAGCGGCTAAGAGCTCCTACAATGAGCAGTTCTTC.

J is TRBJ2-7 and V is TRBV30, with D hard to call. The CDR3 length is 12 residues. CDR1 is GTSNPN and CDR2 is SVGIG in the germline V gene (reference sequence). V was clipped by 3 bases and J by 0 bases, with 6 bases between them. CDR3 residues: CAWRRDSYEQYF. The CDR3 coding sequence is TGTGCCTGGAGGCGAGACTCCTACGAGCAGTACTTC.

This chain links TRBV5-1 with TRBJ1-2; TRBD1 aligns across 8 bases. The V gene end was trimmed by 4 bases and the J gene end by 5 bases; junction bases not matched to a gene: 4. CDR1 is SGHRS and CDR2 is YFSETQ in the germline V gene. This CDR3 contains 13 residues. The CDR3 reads CASSPDRVYGYTF. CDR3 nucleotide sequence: TGCGCCAGCAGCCCGGACAGGGTATATGGCTACACCTTC.